The clone carrying this T cell receptor beta chain was seen many times. The antigen is unknown. The sequence runs out 3 residues before the end of the CDR3; the remainder is reconstructed from the germline J gene. The sample is drawn from a study of T cell clonality in common variable immunodeficiency. Findings and limits, study-wide: Common variable immunodeficiency TCR beta sequences reportedly had fewer deletions and N-nucleotide insertions. Compared with healthy controls, CVID subjects showed increased TCRbeta clonality, mostly in about a third.

CDR3 size: 14 residues. CDR1 and CDR2 from the germline V gene are KGHSH and LQKENI. V was shortened by 4 bases and J by 4 bases, with 13 bases between the two germline ends. Produced via immunoSEQ multiplex PCR; TCRdb's table is partial and in-frame only. The sample was found to contain under 40,000 clones, and every one recurs. Caucasian heritage predominated among both patients and controls. This TCR derives from a person between 18 and 75 years old in good health. The chain joins TRBV18 to TRBJ1-1; possibly TRBD1 for D (5 bases). The specimen was peripheral blood mononuclear cells. CDR3 loop: CASSQGQGGTEAFF. Incomplete CDR3 DNA: TGTGCCAGCTCACAGGGTCAGGGCGGCACTGAA.